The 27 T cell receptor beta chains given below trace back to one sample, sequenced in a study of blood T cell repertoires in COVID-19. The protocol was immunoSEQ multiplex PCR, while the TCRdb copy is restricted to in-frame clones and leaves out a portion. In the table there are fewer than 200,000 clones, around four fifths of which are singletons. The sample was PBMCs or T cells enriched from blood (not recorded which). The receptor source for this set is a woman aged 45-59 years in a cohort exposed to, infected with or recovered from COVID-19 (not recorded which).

CDR3 residues: CASSLTNRDSEQYF. The DNA for the CDR3 is TGTGCCAGCAGCTTAACAAACAGGGATAGCGAGCAGTACTTC. The V and J genes are TRBV7-3 and TRBJ2-7; possible D gene TRBD1, 6 bases. The CDR3 length is 14 residues. The germline CDR1 and CDR2 sequences are SGHTA and FQGTGA. The V and J ends lost 0 bases and 6 bases respectively, with 12 bases between them.

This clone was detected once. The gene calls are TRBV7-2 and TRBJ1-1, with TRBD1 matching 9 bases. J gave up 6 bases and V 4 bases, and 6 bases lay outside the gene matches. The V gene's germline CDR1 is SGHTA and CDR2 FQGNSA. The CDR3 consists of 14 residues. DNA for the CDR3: TGTGCCAGCAGCTGGACAGGGGCTGGGGCTGAAGCTTTCTTT. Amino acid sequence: CASSWTGAGAEAFF.

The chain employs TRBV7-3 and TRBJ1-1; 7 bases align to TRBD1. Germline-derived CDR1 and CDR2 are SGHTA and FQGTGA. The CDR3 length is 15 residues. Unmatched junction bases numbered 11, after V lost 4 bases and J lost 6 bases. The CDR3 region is CASSSRTGGGAEAFF. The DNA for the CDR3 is TGTGCCAGCAGCTCCCGGACAGGCGGCGGGGCTGAAGCTTTCTTT.

The CDR3 DNA sequence: TGTGCCACCAGCAGAGATCTACTGAGCTCCTACAATGAGCAGTTCTTC. This encodes CATSRDLLSSYNEQFF. This chain links TRBV15 with TRBJ2-1; unclear D gene. The CDR3 is made up of 16 amino acids. Per germline, CDR1 LNHNV and CDR2 YYDKDF (reference sequence). V shed 0 bases and J shed 0 bases, with 9 bases lying between them.

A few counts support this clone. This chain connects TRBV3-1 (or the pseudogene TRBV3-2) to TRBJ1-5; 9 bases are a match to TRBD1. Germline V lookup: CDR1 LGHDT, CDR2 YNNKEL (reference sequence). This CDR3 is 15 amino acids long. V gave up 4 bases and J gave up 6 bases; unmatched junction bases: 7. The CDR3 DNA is TGTGCCAGCAGCCTCGGGACAGGGAAAGGTCAGCCCCAGCATTTT. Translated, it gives CASSLGTGKGQPQHF.

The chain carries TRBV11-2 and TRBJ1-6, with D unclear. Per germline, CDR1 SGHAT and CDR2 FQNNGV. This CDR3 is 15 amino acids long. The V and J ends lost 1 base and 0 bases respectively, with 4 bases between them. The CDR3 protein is CASSLGASYNSPLHF. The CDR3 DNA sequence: TGTGCCAGCAGCTTAGGAGCCTCCTATAATTCACCCCTCCACTTT.

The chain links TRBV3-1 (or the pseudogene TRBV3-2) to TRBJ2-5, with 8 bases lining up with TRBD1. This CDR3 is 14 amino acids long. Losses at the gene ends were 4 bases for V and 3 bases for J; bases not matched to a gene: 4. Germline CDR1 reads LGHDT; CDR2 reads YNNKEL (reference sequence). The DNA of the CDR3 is TGTGCCAGCAGCCGACAGGGGTTGGAAGAGACCCAGTACTTC. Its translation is CASSRQGLEETQYF.

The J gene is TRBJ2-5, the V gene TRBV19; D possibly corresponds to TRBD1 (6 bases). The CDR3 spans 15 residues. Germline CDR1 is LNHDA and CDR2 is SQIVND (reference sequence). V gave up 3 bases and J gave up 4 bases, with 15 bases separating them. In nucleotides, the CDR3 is TGTGCCAGTAGTATTAGGCAGGGGTTGGGAGAGACCCAGTACTTC. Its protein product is CASSIRQGLGETQYF. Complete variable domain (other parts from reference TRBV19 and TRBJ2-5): DGGITQSPKYLFRKEGQNVTLSCEQNLNHDAMYWYRQDPGQGLRLIYYSQIVNDFQKGDIAEGYSVSREKKESFPLTVTSAQKNPTAFYLCASSIRQGLGETQYFGPGTRLLVL.

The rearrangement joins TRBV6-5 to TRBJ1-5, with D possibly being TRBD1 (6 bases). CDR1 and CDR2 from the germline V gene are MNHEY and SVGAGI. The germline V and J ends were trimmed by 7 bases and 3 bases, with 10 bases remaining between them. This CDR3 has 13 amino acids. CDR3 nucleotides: TGTGCCAGCACTCGGGACATCAATCAGCCCCAGCATTTT. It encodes CASTRDINQPQHF.

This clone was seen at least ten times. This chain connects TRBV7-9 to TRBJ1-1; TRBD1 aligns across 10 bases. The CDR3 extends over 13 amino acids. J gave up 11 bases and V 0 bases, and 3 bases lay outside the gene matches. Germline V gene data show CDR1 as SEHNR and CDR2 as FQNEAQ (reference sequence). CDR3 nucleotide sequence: TGTGCCAGCAGCTTAGCGGGACAGGGGAGGGCTTTCTTT. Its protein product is CASSLAGQGRAFF.

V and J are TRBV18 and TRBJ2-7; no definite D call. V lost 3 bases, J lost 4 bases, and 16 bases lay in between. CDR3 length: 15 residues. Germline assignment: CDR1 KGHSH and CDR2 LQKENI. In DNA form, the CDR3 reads TGTGCCAGCTCACCTGGTCCGGCGGCTGGGTACGAGCAGTACTTC. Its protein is CASSPGPAAGYEQYF.

The CDR3 DNA sequence: TGTGCCACGGGGGTACCTAGCACAGATACGCAGTATTTT. Its translation: CATGVPSTDTQYF. The V call is TRBV28, the J call TRBJ2-3; D possibly corresponds to TRBD2 (6 bases). V was trimmed by 10 bases and J by 0 bases, leaving 11 bases between them. The CDR3 has 13 amino acids. CDR1 MDHEN and CDR2 SYDVKM come from the germline V gene.

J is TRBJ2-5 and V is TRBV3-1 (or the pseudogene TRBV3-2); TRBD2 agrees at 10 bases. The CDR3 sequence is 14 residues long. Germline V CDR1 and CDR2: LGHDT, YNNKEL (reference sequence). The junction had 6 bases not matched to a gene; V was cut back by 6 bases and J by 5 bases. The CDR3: CASSERGGGETQYF. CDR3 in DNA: TGTGCCAGCAGTGAGCGGGGGGGCGGGGAGACCCAGTACTTC.

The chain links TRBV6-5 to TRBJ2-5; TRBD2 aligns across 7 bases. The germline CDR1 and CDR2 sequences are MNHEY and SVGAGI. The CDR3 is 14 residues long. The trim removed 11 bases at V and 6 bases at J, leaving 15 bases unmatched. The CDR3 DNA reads TGTGCCGCGGGGGAGGTGGCTAGCAGAAAGACCCAGTACTTC. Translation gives CAAGEVASRKTQYF.

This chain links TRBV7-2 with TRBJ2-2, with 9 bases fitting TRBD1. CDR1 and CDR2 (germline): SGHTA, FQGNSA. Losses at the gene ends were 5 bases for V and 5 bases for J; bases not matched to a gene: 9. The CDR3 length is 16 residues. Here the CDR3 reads CASSTPGTGPTGELFF. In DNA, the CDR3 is TGTGCCAGCAGCACACCCGGGACAGGGCCTACCGGGGAGCTGTTTTTT.

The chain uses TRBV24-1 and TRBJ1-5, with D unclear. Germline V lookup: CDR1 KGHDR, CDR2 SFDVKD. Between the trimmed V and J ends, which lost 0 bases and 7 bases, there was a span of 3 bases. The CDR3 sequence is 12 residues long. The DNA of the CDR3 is TGTGCCACCAGTGATTTGGAGCAGCCCCAGCATTTT. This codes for CATSDLEQPQHF.

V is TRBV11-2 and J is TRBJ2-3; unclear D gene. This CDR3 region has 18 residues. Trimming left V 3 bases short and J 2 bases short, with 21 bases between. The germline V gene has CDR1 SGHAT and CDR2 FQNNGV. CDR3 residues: CASSFGQPAVYFTDTQYF. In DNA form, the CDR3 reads TGTGCCAGCAGCTTTGGGCAGCCAGCCGTCTACTTCACAGATACGCAGTATTTT.

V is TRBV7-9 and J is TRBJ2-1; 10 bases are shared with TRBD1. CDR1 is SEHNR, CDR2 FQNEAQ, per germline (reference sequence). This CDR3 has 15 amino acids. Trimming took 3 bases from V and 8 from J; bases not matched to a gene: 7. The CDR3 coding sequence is TGTGCCAGCAGCTTTCTGGGACAGGGGTCGGATGAGCAGTTCTTC. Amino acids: CASSFLGQGSDEQFF.

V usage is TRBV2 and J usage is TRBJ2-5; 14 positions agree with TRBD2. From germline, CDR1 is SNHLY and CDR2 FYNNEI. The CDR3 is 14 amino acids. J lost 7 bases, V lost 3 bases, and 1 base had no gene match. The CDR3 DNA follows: TGTGCCAGCAGTGAGGGGACTAGCGGGGGGACCCAGTACTTC. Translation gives CASSEGTSGGTQYF.

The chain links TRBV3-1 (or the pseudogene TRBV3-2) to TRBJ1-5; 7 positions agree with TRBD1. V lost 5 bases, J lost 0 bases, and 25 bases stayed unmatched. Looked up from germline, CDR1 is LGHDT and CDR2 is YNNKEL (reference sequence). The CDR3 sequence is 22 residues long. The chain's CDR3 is CASSYFRDSLLRREFSNQPQHF. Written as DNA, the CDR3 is TGTGCCAGCAGCTACTTCCGGGACAGTTTACTGCGGAGGGAATTTAGCAATCAGCCCCAGCATTTT.

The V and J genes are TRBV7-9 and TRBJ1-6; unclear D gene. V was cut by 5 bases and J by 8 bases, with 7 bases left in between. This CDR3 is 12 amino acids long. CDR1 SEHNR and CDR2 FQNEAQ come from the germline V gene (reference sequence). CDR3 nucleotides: TGTGCCAGCAGCCCCTCTGATTCACCCCTCCACTTT. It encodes CASSPSDSPLHF.

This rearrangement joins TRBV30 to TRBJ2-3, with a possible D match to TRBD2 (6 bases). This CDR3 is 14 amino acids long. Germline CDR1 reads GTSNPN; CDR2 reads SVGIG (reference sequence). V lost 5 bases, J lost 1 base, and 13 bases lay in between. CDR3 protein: CAWSGTLRTDTQYF. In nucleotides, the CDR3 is TGTGCCTGGTCCGGGACTCTACGCACAGATACGCAGTATTTT.

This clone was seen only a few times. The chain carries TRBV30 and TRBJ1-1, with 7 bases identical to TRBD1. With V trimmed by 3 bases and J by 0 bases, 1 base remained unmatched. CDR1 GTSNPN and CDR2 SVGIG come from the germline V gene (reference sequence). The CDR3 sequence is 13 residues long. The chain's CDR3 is CAWRGTVNTEAFF. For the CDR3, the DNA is TGTGCCTGGAGGGGGACAGTGAACACTGAAGCTTTCTTT.

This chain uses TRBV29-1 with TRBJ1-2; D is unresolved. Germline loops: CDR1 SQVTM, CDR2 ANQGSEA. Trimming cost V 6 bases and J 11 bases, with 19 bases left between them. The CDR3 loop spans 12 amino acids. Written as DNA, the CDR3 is TGCAGCGTCACTGACTTGGCTGGCCCTTACACCTTC. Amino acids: CSVTDLAGPYTF.

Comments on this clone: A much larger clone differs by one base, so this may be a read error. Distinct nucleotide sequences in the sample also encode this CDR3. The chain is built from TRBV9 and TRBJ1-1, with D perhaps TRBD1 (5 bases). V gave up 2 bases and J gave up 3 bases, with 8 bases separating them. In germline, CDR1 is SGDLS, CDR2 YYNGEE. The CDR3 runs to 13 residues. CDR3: CASSVSGDTEAFF. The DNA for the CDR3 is TGTGCCAGCAGCGTCTCGGGGGACACTGAAGCTTTCTTT.

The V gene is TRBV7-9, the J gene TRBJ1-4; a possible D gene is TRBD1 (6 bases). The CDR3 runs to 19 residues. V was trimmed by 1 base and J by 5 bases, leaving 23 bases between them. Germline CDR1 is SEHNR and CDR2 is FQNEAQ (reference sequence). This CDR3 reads CASSLVRGADGRENEKLFF. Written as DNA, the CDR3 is TGTGCCAGCAGCTTAGTTCGGGGGGCAGACGGAAGGGAAAATGAAAAACTGTTTTTT.

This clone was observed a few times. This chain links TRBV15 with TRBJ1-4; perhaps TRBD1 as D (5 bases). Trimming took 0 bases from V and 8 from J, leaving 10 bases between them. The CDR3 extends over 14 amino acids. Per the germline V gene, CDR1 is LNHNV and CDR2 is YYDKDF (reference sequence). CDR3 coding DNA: TGTGCCACCAGCAGAGACCAGGGAAACGAAAAACTGTTTTTT. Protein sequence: CATSRDQGNEKLFF.